This paragraph covers one T cell receptor beta chain sequence. This record comes from a study of blood T cells in healthy people across ages. Germline CDR1 SGHDN, CDR2 FVKESK. The V end lost 0 bases, the J end lost 0 bases, and 8 bases lay between the germline ends. CDR3 length: 15 amino acids. Next came a second PCR, run for about 6 to 11 cycles, which used a sample-barcoded 5' primer along with a J-beta primer mix. TCRdb recomputed calls from the 5' RACE reads with MiXCR, one row per CDR3 protein. The profile shows approximately 800,000 distinct CDR3 sequences, about half of them singletons. The receptor was isolated from a man at least 80 years old in good health. The rearrangement links TRBV14 to TRBJ1-2; D ambiguous. Source material: blood. CDR3 DNA: TGTGCCAGCAGCCAAGACGGGGAGCCTAACTATGGCTACACCTTC. Translating it yields CASSQDGEPNYGYTF.